The 17 T cell receptor beta chains given below trace back to one sample, sequenced in a study of OX40 agonist ivuxolimab in advanced cancers. The assay was immunoSEQ multiplex PCR, and TCRdb's table has in-frame clones only and misses some. The repertoire holds about 69,000 clones, with 90% as singletons. The sequencing used CD4+ or CD8+ T cells sorted from blood, collected in a trial of the OX40 agonist ivuxolimab. These receptors originate from an adult with an advanced solid tumor such as melanoma, head and neck, liver or kidney cancer.

The chain uses TRBV7-9 and TRBJ2-1; TRBD2 agrees at 10 bases. The ends lost 9 bases at V and 4 bases at J; junction bases unmatched: 12. Germline V lookup: CDR1 SEHNR, CDR2 FQNEAQ (reference sequence). CDR3 size: 16 residues. For the CDR3, the DNA is TGTGCCAGGGGGCTAGCGGGAGCCTTATTTTACAATGAGCAGTTCTTC. Translated, it gives CARGLAGALFYNEQFF.

The chain is built from TRBV11-1 and TRBJ2-2, with 8 bases that match TRBD2. Trimming at V came to 5 bases and at J to 2 bases, leaving 7 bases not matched to a gene. The germline CDR1 and CDR2 sequences are SGHAT and FQDESV (reference sequence). The CDR3 sequence is 16 residues long. This CDR3 is CASSPVGRGNTGELFF. The CDR3 DNA reads as TGTGCCAGCAGCCCAGTCGGGAGGGGAAACACCGGGGAGCTGTTTTTT.

The chain is built from TRBV30 and TRBJ2-2; D unclear. The V gene lost 3 bases and the J gene lost 5 bases, with 7 bases spanning the gap. CDR3 length equals 12 residues. CDR1 is GTSNPN and CDR2 is SVGIG in the germline V gene (reference sequence). The CDR3 region has the DNA TGTGCCTGGAGGCCTGGGACCGGGGAGCTGTTTTTT. It is translated as CAWRPGTGELFF.

The genes are TRBV19 and TRBJ2-7; TRBD2 is a possible D gene (6 bases). This CDR3 comprises 13 residues. Germline assignment: CDR1 LNHDA and CDR2 SQIVND (reference sequence). V was cut by 5 bases and J by 2 bases, with 10 bases left in between. The CDR3 spells CASSQGLAYEQYF. CDR3 sequence (DNA): TGTGCCAGTAGTCAGGGACTTGCCTACGAGCAGTACTTC.

The chain carries TRBV6-1 and TRBJ2-7; D call uncertain. The CDR3 is 14 amino acids. Germline CDR1 is MNHNS and CDR2 is SASEGT. Between the trimmed V and J ends, which lost 0 bases and 3 bases, there was a span of 9 bases. Written as DNA, the CDR3 is TGTGCCAGCAGTGAAGCTTGGAGAAGCTACGAGCAGTACTTC. It is translated as CASSEAWRSYEQYF.

The V call is TRBV5-5, the J call TRBJ2-1, with a possible D match to TRBD2 (6 bases). V lost 0 bases and J lost 6, with 10 bases in between. Germline lookup yields CDR1 SGHKS and CDR2 YYEKEE (reference sequence). The CDR3 runs to 14 residues. The CDR3 protein is CASSLEGGTNEQFF. CDR3 DNA sequence: TGTGCCAGCAGCTTGGAGGGCGGGACCAATGAGCAGTTCTTC.

The J gene is TRBJ2-7, the V gene TRBV15; D perhaps matches TRBD2 (5 bases). Germline V CDR1 and CDR2: LNHNV, YYDKDF (reference sequence). This CDR3 is 17 amino acids long. Trimming shortened V by 0 bases and J by 1 base, and 16 bases separated the two germline ends. The CDR3: CATSREVGRAQSYEQYF. The DNA for the CDR3 is TGTGCCACCAGCAGAGAGGTCGGGCGGGCCCAATCCTACGAGCAGTACTTC.

The chain carries TRBV7-9 and TRBJ1-2; TRBD1 aligns across 9 bases. The V gene's germline CDR1 is SEHNR and CDR2 FQNEAQ (reference sequence). V lost 5 bases and J lost 4; bases outside the gene matches: 11. CDR3 size: 16 residues. CDR3 protein: CASSRNRGRLGYGYTF. The CDR3 DNA reads as TGTGCCAGCAGCCGGAACAGGGGGCGTTTGGGCTATGGCTACACCTTC. The whole variable domain, filled in from reference TRBV7-9 and TRBJ1-2, reads DTGVSQNPRHKITKRGQNVTFRCDPISEHNRLYWYRQTLGQGPEFLTYFQNEAQLEKSRLLSDRFSAERPKGSFSTLEIQRTEQGDSAMYLCASSRNRGRLGYGYTFGSGTRLTVV.

The chain links TRBV9 to TRBJ2-7, with D hard to call. Germline values: CDR1 SGDLS, CDR2 YYNGEE. V lost 0 bases to trimming and J lost 1 base, with 11 bases between them. The CDR3 is made up of 15 amino acids. The CDR3 DNA reads as TGTGCCAGCAGCGTAGCTTCGGGCGGATCCTACGAGCAGTACTTC. Amino acids: CASSVASGGSYEQYF.

The gene calls are TRBV5-6 and TRBJ1-2, with 8 bases lining up with TRBD1. Unmatched junction bases numbered 9, after V lost 1 base and J lost 4 bases. This CDR3 has 16 residues. Germline V gene sequence: CDR1 SGHDT, CDR2 YYEEEE. CDR3 loop: CASSLRLDRGVYGYTF. DNA for the CDR3: TGTGCCAGCAGCTTGAGACTCGACAGGGGAGTCTATGGCTACACCTTC.

V and J are TRBV7-6 and TRBJ1-4; D unclear. CDR1 is SGHVS, CDR2 FNYEAQ, per germline. This CDR3 has 16 amino acids. Trimming shortened V by 5 bases and J by 0 bases, and 13 bases separated the two germline ends. CDR3 in amino acids: CASSQTPTTTNEKLFF. In DNA, the CDR3 is TGTGCCAGCAGCCAAACCCCGACAACAACTAATGAAAAACTGTTTTTT.

The rearrangement links TRBV19 to TRBJ1-1; possible D gene TRBD1, 5 bases. Trimming shortened V by 7 bases and J by 3 bases, and 21 bases separated the two germline ends. Germline V gives CDR1 LNHDA, CDR2 SQIVND (reference sequence). The CDR3 covers 16 residues. Here the CDR3 reads CASMGVAGGTDTEAFF. In DNA form, the CDR3 reads TGTGCCAGTATGGGGGTGGCAGGAGGGACGGACACTGAAGCTTTCTTT. Using reference TRBV19 and TRBJ1-1 for the parts outside the CDR3, the full variable domain is DGGITQSPKYLFRKEGQNVTLSCEQNLNHDAMYWYRQDPGQGLRLIYYSQIVNDFQKGDIAEGYSVSREKKESFPLTVTSAQKNPTAFYLCASMGVAGGTDTEAFFGQGTRLTVV.

This chain joins TRBV4-1 and TRBJ1-4; no clear D. The ends were cut back, 6 bases at V and 7 bases at J, with 9 bases in the middle. The CDR3 totals 12 residues. From germline, CDR1 is MGHRA and CDR2 YSYEKL. CDR3 sequence (DNA): TGCGCCAGCAGTGGGGTGTTTGAAAAACTGTTTTTT. It yields the protein CASSGVFEKLFF.

The gene calls are TRBV10-1 and TRBJ2-1; 9 bases fit TRBD2. CDR1 is WNHNN, CDR2 SYGVQD, per germline (reference sequence). The CDR3 extends over 16 amino acids. V shed 0 bases, J shed 6 bases, and the junction held 6 bases outside the gene matches. CDR3 protein: CASSESGREGVNEQFF. CDR3 bases: TGCGCCAGCAGTGAGTCAGGGCGGGAGGGAGTCAATGAGCAGTTCTTC.

This clone was seen a handful of times. The chain combines TRBV30 with TRBJ1-3, with D perhaps matching TRBD1 (6 bases). With 1 base removed from V and 0 bases from J, the gap between germline ends came to 7 bases. CDR3 length: 14 residues. Germline lookup yields CDR1 GTSNPN and CDR2 SVGIG (reference sequence). CDR3 residues: CAWSGDNSGNTIYF. In DNA form, the CDR3 reads TGTGCCTGGAGTGGGGACAACTCTGGAAACACCATATATTTT.

Only a few counts were recorded for this clone. The chain couples TRBV18 to TRBJ1-1; D not resolved. Germline V gene lookup returns CDR1 KGHSH and CDR2 LQKENI. V was trimmed by 2 bases and J by 2 bases, leaving 0 bases between them. This CDR3 spans 11 amino acids. The CDR3 spells CASSPNTEAFF. In DNA form, the CDR3 reads TGTGCCAGCTCACCAAACACTGAAGCTTTCTTT.

The chain combines TRBV11-2 with TRBJ2-1; 7 bases map to TRBD2. In germline, CDR1 is SGHAT, CDR2 FQNNGV. This CDR3 is built from 15 residues. Losses at the gene ends were 1 base for V and 3 bases for J; bases not matched to a gene: 3. The CDR3 spells CASSLGGRVYNEQFF. In nucleotides, the CDR3 is TGTGCCAGCAGCTTAGGCGGGAGAGTCTACAATGAGCAGTTCTTC.